This entry lists 7 T cell receptor beta chains sequenced from one sample in a study of T cell responses to AZD1222 COVID-19 vaccine. Measured with immunoSEQ multiplex PCR; TCRdb has only the in-frame clones, and not every one. The sample contains tens of thousands of clones, approximately 86% of which appear only once. Sequenced material: peripheral blood, taken on day 0 of AZD1222 vaccination. The receptor set was obtained from an adult in good health.

The chain recombines TRBV29-1 with TRBJ2-7, with 9 bases identical to TRBD1. Germline trimming cut 6 bases from V and 5 bases from J; bases unmatched to any gene: 5. The germline V gene encodes CDR1 SQVTM and CDR2 ANQGSEA. The CDR3 sequence is 12 residues long. DNA for the CDR3: TGCAGCGTGGGACAGGGAGCTCACGAGCAGTACTTC. This gives the protein CSVGQGAHEQYF.

The rearrangement uses TRBV21-1 and TRBJ2-6. TRBV21-1 is recorded as a pseudogene. The CDR3 consists of 16 residues. This CDR3 is CASSKGIGSGANVLTF. The CDR3 region has the DNA TGTGCCAGCAGCAAAGGTATAGGGTCCGGGGCCAACGTCCTGACTTTC.

The chain joins TRBV7-9 to TRBJ1-6; 9 bases are a match to TRBD1. CDR1 SEHNR and CDR2 FQNEAQ come from the germline V gene (reference sequence). V shed 5 bases and J 6 bases; nucleotides not matched to a gene: 2. The CDR3 is 14 amino acids. The CDR3 region has the DNA TGTGCCAGCAGCCAGACAGGGGGTAATTCACCCCTCCACTTT. This sequence encodes CASSQTGGNSPLHF. The variable domain in full, with the rest retrieved from reference TRBV7-9 and TRBJ1-6, is DTGVSQNPRHKITKRGQNVTFRCDPISEHNRLYWYRQTLGQGPEFLTYFQNEAQLEKSRLLSDRFSAERPKGSFSTLEIQRTEQGDSAMYLCASSQTGGNSPLHFGNGTRLTVT.

The gene calls are TRBV11-3 and TRBJ2-1, with a possible D match to TRBD2 (6 bases). The CDR3 totals 14 residues. The germline gives CDR1 SGHNT, CDR2 YENEEA. Deletions cut 1 base from V and 8 bases from J, with 12 bases between. This chain's CDR3 is CASSLVGGEDEQFF. The DNA for the CDR3 is TGTGCCAGCAGCTTAGTCGGCGGGGAGGATGAGCAGTTCTTC. The variable domain in full, with the rest retrieved from reference TRBV11-3 and TRBJ2-1, is EAGVVQSPRYKIIEKKQPVAFWCNPISGHNTLYWYLQNLGQGPELLIRYENEEAVDDSQLPKDRFSAERLKGVDSTLKIQPAELGDSAVYLCASSLVGGEDEQFFGPGTRLTVL.

This clone appeared once. The gene calls are TRBV10-1 and TRBJ2-1; TRBD1 matches at 8 bases. Unmatched junction bases numbered 4, after V lost 4 bases and J lost 2 bases. CDR3 length: 15 amino acids. CDR1 is WNHNN, CDR2 SYGVQD, per germline (reference sequence). The CDR3 reads CASSGGTGAYNEQFF. The CDR3 DNA reads TGCGCCAGCAGTGGGGGGACAGGAGCCTACAATGAGCAGTTCTTC.

The chain employs TRBV5-1 and TRBJ2-3; D might be TRBD1 or TRBD2, each matching 5 bases. V gave up 7 bases and J gave up 3 bases, with 15 bases separating them. CDR1 is SGHRS, CDR2 YFSETQ, per germline. The CDR3 covers 14 residues. The CDR3: CASSNGTLTDTQYF. In DNA form, the CDR3 reads TGCGCCAGCTCTAATGGGACGTTGACAGATACGCAGTATTTT.

The chain uses TRBV6-5 and TRBJ1-1; 9 bases align to TRBD1. The CDR3 length is 16 residues. V trimming: 0 bases; J trimming: 0 bases; junction bases outside the gene matches: 2. CDR1 is MNHEY and CDR2 is SVGAGI in the germline V gene. In DNA form, the CDR3 reads TGTGCCAGCAGTTACTCACACAGGGGGCTGAACACTGAAGCTTTCTTT. Translated: CASSYSHRGLNTEAFF.